The entry below gives a single T cell receptor (beta chain) sequence along with its context. No antigen is known for it. This sample was included in a study of OX40 agonist ivuxolimab in advanced cancers. Study-wide context: Administration of intravenous ivuxolimab to patients occurred every 2 weeks at 0.01 to 10 mg/kg. The mean age was roughly 60 years, ranging from 23 to 79, with about 87% of participants male.

Study conclusions and caveats: Researchers did not determine the expanded peripheral T cells' antigen specificity.

Measured with immunoSEQ multiplex PCR; TCRdb has only the in-frame clones, and not every one. The sample records 60,000 to 80,000 clones, approximately 90% being singletons. V trimming: 4 bases; J trimming: 7 bases; junction bases outside the gene matches: 8. CDR1 and CDR2 (germline): LNHDA, SQIVND (reference sequence). The CDR3 has 14 amino acids. This rearrangement joins TRBV19 to TRBJ2-7; 9 positions agree with TRBD1. This sequence was found in an adult with an advanced solid tumor such as melanoma, head and neck, liver or kidney cancer. The sample here was CD4+ or CD8+ T cells sorted from blood, taken in a trial of the OX40 agonist ivuxolimab. The CDR3 nucleotides read TGTGCCAGTAGTACGGGGACAGGGAGAACGGAGCAGTACTTC. The encoded protein is CASSTGTGRTEQYF.